The present TCR beta chain was sequenced within a study of shared T cell receptors in the human thymus. Libraries were prepared by immunoSEQ multiplex PCR; TCRdb keeps only in-frame clonotypes and omits some of them. The table has about 540,000 clones, approximately 80% seen once. The CDR3 has 11 amino acids. Germline V CDR1 and CDR2: DFQATT, SNEGSKA (reference sequence). V shed 3 bases and J shed 7 bases, with 8 bases lying between them. This sample also appeared in a second study, on human thymus T cells.

The sample consisted of thymocytes. This sequence was found in a boy younger than two with a congenital heart defect. V is TRBV20-1 and J is TRBJ2-3; D gene uncertain. CDR3 coding DNA: TGCAGTGCTAGGGAGTCCCATACGCAGTATTTT. It encodes CSARESHTQYF.